This TCR beta chain was sequenced for a study of Ad26.COV2.S vaccination and SARS-CoV-2 variants. For the study at large: Intramuscular Ad26.COV2.S doses were given once or twice, 56 days apart.

The CDR3 extends over 15 amino acids. Germline V gene data show CDR1 as LGHNA and CDR2 as YSLEER. V lost 2 bases to trimming and J lost 10 bases, with 21 bases between them. TCRdb keeps only in-frame clones here, not all; method: immunoSEQ multiplex PCR. The repertoire holds about 470,000 clones, with about nine tenths as singletons. Findings and caveats of the study: While placebo recipients had lower spike-specific TCR breadth, vaccine recipients had more. Vaccinated and placebo-treated recipients had similar non-spike TCR breadth. The TCR breadth and depth analyses may have produced an underestimate of total T cell responses.

A note on this clone: Its target is unknown.

Documented treatment: around 19 received Ad26.COV2.S at low or high dose, single or two shots; roughly 5 received placebo; per-sample allocation not given. Vaccine and placebo recipients were sampled on day 63 after the first injection. The receptor comes from a person between 18 and 60 years old who received the Ad26.COV2.S COVID-19 vaccine or a placebo. The material was peripheral blood, obtained in a trial of Ad26.COV2.S vaccine versus placebo. The chain links TRBV4-3 to TRBJ2-7; D remains ambiguous. Here the CDR3 DNA reads TGCGCCAGCAGCCAAAGGGCTCGTATTTGGGAAGGACAGTACTTC. It is translated as CASSQRARIWEGQYF.